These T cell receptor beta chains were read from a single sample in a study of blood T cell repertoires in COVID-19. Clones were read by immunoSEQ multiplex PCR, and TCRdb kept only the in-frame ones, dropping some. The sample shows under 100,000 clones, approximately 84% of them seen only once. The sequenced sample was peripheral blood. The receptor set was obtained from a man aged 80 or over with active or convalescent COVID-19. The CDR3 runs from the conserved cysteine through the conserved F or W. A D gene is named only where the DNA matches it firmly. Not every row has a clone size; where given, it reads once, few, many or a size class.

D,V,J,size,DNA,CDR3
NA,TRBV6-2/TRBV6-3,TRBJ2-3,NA,TGTGCCAGCAGCTCTACTAGTTATACGCAGTATTTT,CASSSTSYTQYF
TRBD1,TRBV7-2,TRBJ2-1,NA,TGTGCCAGCAGCTTGAACAGGGGTGGGGATGAGCAGTTCTTC,CASSLNRGGDEQFF
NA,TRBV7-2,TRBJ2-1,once,TGTGCCAGCAGCTTAGGGGCAGGGGGGTATGAGCAGTTCTTC,CASSLGAGGYEQFF
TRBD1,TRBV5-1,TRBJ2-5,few,TGCGCCAGCAGCACACAACCCCCAGGACAGGGAAGGGAGACCCAGTACTTC,CASSTQPPGQGRETQYF
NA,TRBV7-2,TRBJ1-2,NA,TGTGCCAGCAGCTTAGAGGAGGGCCCGCGGGGCTACACCTTC,CASSLEEGPRGYTF
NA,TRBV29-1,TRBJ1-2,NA,TGCAGCGTTGATTTTGGGTCCAGGGGCTTGGGCTACACCTTC,CSVDFGSRGLGYTF
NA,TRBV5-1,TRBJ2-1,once,TGCGCCAGCAGCCTGGAGGGGTCCAACAATGAGCAGTTCTTC,CASSLEGSNNEQFF
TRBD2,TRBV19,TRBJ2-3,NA,TGTGCCAGTACCCTAGCGGGGGGAGTGTATGGCGCCGATACGCAGTATTTT,CASTLAGGVYGADTQYF
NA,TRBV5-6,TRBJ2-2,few,TGTGCCAGCAGCTTGGTTGCGGTCGGGGAGCTGTTTTTT,CASSLVAVGELFF
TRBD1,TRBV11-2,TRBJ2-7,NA,TGTGCCAGCAGCTTAGGTGGGACAGCGTTCTACGAGCAGTACTTC,CASSLGGTAFYEQYF
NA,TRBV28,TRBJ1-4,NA,TGTGCCAGCAGCTACTTATCAACTAATGAAAAACTGTTTTTT,CASSYLSTNEKLFF
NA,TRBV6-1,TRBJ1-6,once,TGTGCCAGCAGTGAAGGTATCGGGGTGCCCCTCCACTTT,CASSEGIGVPLHF
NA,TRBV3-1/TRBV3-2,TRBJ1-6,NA,TGTGCCAGCAGCCAAGGAGCGGGGAATTTAGCGTCACCCCTCCACTTT,CASSQGAGNLASPLHF
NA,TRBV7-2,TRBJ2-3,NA,TGTGCCAGCAGCTCCGCAAGCGGGTCCTCTAGCACAGATACGCAGTATTTT,CASSSASGSSSTDTQYF